This T cell receptor beta chain appears in the sequencing data of a study of cytomegalovirus exposure and HLA in healthy donors. Study overall: Earlier, 180 million or so T cells were analyzed, and about 120 million unique TCR beta sequences were found among them.

Whole-study findings and limits: An analysis was carried out later, and it reportedly showed fewer N-insertions in an Asian-associated ancestry cluster than the roughly 670-donor mean. Prior analysis indicated that the majority of TCR beta V segments exhibited productivity approximately 87% or approximately 30% of the time.

The PCR contained 60 Vbeta and 13 Jbeta primers. Generated by immunoSEQ multiplex PCR, the TCRdb table keeps only in-frame clones and is missing some. This sample has about 150,000 clones; 80% to 90% occur once, and the top ten carry 3.5% to 4.5%. There are 15 residues in the CDR3. Germline CDR1 and CDR2: LNHNV and YYDKDF (reference sequence). The ends were cut back, 0 bases at V and 4 bases at J, with 13 bases in the middle. On this clone itself: Its antigen is as yet unknown.

The rearrangement links TRBV15 to TRBJ2-7, with D possibly TRBD2 on 7 matching bases. This receptor was taken from a woman aged 40 to 50 in good health and CMV-seropositive. Sequencing was carried out using PBMCs. As DNA, the CDR3 is TGTGCCACCAGCAGAGATCAAAGGGGGGGGTACGAGCAGTACTTC. It codes for CATSRDQRGGYEQYF.